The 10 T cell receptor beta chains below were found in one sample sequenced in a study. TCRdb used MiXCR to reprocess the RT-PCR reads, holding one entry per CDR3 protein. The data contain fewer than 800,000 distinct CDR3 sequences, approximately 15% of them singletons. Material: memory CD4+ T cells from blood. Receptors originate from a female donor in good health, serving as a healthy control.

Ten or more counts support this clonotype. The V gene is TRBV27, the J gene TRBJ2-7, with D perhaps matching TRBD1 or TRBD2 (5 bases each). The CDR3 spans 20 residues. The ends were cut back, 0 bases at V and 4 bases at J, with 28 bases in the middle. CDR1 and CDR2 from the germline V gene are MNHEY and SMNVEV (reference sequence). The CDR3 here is CASSLSASRQRLLGVYEQYF. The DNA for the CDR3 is TGTGCCAGCAGTTTATCGGCATCCCGGCAGAGGCTGTTGGGGGTATACGAGCAGTACTTC.

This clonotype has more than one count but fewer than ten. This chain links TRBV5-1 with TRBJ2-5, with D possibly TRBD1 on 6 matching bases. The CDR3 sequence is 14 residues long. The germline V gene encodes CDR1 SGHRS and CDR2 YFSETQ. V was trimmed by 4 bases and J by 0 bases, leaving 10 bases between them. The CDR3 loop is CASSMGHYQETQYF. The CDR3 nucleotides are TGCGCCAGCAGCATGGGACACTACCAAGAGACCCAGTACTTC. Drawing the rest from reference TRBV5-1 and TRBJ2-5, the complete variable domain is KAGVTQTPRYLIKTRGQQVTLSCSPISGHRSVSWYQQTPGQGLQFLFEYFSETQRNKGNFPGRFSGRQFSNSRSEMNVSTLELGDSALYLCASSMGHYQETQYFGPGTRLLVL.

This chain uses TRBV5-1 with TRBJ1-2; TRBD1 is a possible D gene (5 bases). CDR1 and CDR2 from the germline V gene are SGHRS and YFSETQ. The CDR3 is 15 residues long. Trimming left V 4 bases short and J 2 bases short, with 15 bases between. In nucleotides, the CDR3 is TGCGCCAGCAGCGAAACCGGGACTATAAACTATGGCTACACCTTC. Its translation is CASSETGTINYGYTF.

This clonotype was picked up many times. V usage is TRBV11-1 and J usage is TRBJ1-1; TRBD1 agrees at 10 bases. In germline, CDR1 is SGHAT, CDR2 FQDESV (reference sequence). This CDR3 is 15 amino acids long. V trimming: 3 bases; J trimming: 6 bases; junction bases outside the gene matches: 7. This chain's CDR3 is CASSLGQGLRPEAFF. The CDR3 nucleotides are TGTGCCAGCAGCTTGGGACAGGGGTTGAGGCCTGAAGCTTTCTTT.

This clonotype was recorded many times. The CDR3 bases are TGCAGCGTTAGCTACAACGACGAGCAGTACTTC. Its translation: CSVSYNDEQYF. This chain connects TRBV29-1 to TRBJ2-7; D gene ambiguous. CDR1 SQVTM and CDR2 ANQGSEA come from the germline V gene. V lost 5 bases and J 5 bases, leaving 10 bases between the germline ends. The CDR3 covers 11 residues.

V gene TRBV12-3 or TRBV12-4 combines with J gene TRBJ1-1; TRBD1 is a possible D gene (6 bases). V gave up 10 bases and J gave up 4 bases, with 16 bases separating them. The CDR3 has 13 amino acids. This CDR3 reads CATTRGATTEAFF. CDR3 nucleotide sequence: TGTGCCACCACTAGGGGGGCAACCACTGAAGCTTTCTTT.

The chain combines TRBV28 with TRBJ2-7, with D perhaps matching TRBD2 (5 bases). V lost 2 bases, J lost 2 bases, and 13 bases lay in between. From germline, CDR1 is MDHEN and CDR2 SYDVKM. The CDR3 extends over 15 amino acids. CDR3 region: CASSLTEPGAYEQYF. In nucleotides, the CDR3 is TGTGCCAGCAGTTTAACGGAACCCGGGGCCTACGAGCAGTACTTC.

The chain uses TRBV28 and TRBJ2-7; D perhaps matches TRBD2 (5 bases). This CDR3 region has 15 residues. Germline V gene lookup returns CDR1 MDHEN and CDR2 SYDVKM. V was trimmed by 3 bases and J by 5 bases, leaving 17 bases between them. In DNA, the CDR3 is TGTGCCAGCAGTTTTGTAACGGGAATTGGGAACGAGCAGTACTTC. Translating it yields CASSFVTGIGNEQYF.

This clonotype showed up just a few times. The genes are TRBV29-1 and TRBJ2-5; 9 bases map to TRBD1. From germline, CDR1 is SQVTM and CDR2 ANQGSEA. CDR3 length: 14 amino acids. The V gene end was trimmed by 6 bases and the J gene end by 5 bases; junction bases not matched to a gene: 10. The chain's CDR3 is CSVSTGGALETQYF. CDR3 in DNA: TGCAGCGTCTCCACAGGGGGCGCATTGGAGACCCAGTACTTC.

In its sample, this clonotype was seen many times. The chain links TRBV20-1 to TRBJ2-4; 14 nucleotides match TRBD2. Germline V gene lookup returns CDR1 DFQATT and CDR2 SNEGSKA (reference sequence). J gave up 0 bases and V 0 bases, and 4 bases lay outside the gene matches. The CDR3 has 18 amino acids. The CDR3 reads CSARDGTSGGLAKNIQYF. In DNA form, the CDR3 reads TGCAGTGCTAGAGATGGGACTAGCGGGGGACTAGCCAAAAACATTCAGTACTTC.